This T cell receptor beta chain was sequenced during a study of blood T cell repertoires in COVID-19. Study overall: COVID-19 samples collected from the United States, Italy and Spain covered acute and convalescent phases. In each case, the material was cDNA or gDNA derived from T cells, B-cell-depleted T cells, or PBMCs.

In the study's own analysis: How many nucleated cells were present was estimated from reference gene primer amplification. TCRdb keeps only in-frame clones here, not all; method: immunoSEQ multiplex PCR. That table is the source of V, J and clone size, and D and trimming were worked out from the DNA. Among roughly 70,000 clones listed, around 88% were seen once. The CDR3 contains 15 residues. In germline, CDR1 is SNHLY, CDR2 FYNNEI. Trimming took 5 bases from V and 2 from J; bases not matched to a gene: 6. During active infection, Seattle patients enrolled and were then monitored through disease. This sequence originates from a man older than 75 with COVID-19, enrolled during active disease. Sequenced input: peripheral blood. V and J are TRBV2 and TRBJ1-2, with TRBD1 matching 9 bases. The CDR3 loop reads CASSPGQGRNYGYTF. CDR3 nucleotides: TGTGCCAGCAGTCCCGGACAGGGGAGAAACTATGGCTACACCTTC. The variable domain in full, completed from reference TRBV2 and TRBJ1-2, reads EPEVTQTPSHQVTQMGQEVILRCVPISNHLYFYWYRQILGQKVEFLVSFYNNEISEKSEIFDDQFSVERPDGSNFTLKIRSTKLEDSAMYFCASSPGQGRNYGYTFGSGTRLTVV.